Following are 2 T cell receptor beta chains from one sample sequenced in a study of cytomegalovirus exposure and HLA in healthy donors. A multiplex PCR was run with 60 Vbeta primers and 13 Jbeta primers. TCRdb's table, derived via immunoSEQ multiplex PCR, lists solely in-frame clones and lacks some. Of 150,000 to 200,000 clones listed, around 68% are singletons. Sequencing used PBMCs. These receptors were obtained from a woman between 40 and 55 years old in good health and CMV-seropositive.

The genes are TRBV29-1 and TRBJ2-7, with D perhaps matching TRBD2 (5 bases). The V end was cut by 4 bases, the J end by 3 bases, with 10 bases between. Germline-derived CDR1 and CDR2 are SQVTM and ANQGSEA. The CDR3 has 12 amino acids. The CDR3 loop reads CSVAGIYYEQYF. CDR3 bases: TGCAGCGTTGCCGGGATTTACTACGAGCAGTACTTC.

This chain joins TRBV27 and TRBJ2-7; 9 bases line up with TRBD2. Germline lookup yields CDR1 MNHEY and CDR2 SMNVEV (reference sequence). The CDR3 is 15 amino acids. With V trimmed by 6 bases and J by 2 bases, 8 bases remained unmatched. The CDR3 region is CASSLAGLEAYEQYF. The CDR3, as DNA: TGTGCCAGCAGCCTAGCGGGACTAGAGGCCTACGAGCAGTACTTC.